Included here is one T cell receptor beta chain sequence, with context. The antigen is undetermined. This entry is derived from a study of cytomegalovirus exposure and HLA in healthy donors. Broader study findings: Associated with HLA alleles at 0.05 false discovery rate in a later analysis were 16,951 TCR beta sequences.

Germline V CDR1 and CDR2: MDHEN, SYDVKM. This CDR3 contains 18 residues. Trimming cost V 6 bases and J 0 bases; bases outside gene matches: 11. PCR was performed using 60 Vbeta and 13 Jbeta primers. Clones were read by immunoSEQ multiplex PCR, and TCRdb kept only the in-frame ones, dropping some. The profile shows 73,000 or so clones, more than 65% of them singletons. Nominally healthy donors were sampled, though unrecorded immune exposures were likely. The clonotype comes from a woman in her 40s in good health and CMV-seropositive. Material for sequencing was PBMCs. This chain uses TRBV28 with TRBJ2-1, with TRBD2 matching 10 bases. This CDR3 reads CASSLSSGSRSSYNEQFF. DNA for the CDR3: TGTGCCAGCAGCCTGTCTAGCGGGAGCCGCAGCTCCTACAATGAGCAGTTCTTC. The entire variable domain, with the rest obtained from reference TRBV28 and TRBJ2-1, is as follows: DVKVTQSSRYLVKRTGEKVFLECVQDMDHENMFWYRQDPGLGLRLIYFSYDVKMKEKGDIPEGYSVSREKKERFSLILESASTNQTSMYLCASSLSSGSRSSYNEQFFGPGTRLTVL.